Listed below are T cell receptor beta chains from one sample, sequenced in a study of CD8 T cells in Susac syndrome. TCRdb reprocessed the immunoSEQ multiplex PCR reads via MiXCR and lists one record per CDR3 protein. The profile shows 150,000 to 200,000 distinct CDR3 sequences, 85% to 95% of them singletons. Sequenced material: CD4+ T cells from PBMCs. The receptors stem from a human donor in good health. Each CDR3 is given with its conserved first and last residue. The D gene is left open where the match is weak.

TRBV30	.	TRBJ1-5	CAWLGNSNQPQHF
TRBV20-1	TRBD2	TRBJ2-7	CSALFSGRWSYEQYF
TRBV27	TRBD2	TRBJ2-7	CASSSKTSGRAFSYEQYF
TRBV29-1	.	TRBJ1-1	CTAGERTEAFF
TRBV29-1	TRBD2	TRBJ2-7	CSVVPGTSYEQYF
TRBV20-1	.	TRBJ2-7	CSARGGSGEQYF
TRBV9	.	TRBJ2-1	CASSVVTGFEQFF
TRBV19	.	TRBJ2-1	CASSRGALGYYNEQFF
TRBV11-2	.	TRBJ2-7	CASSLDPNRDYEQYF
TRBV29-1	.	TRBJ1-1	CSVRTGPNTEAFF
TRBV27	.	TRBJ2-7	CASSLWPLVGEQYF
TRBV6-6	.	TRBJ2-7	CASSFNRDQHEQYF
TRBV5-4	.	TRBJ2-3	CASSLDADTQYF
TRBV20-1	TRBD1	TRBJ2-1	CSARGRDRAYNEQFF
TRBV20-1	.	TRBJ2-3	CSASVIRTQYF
TRBV5-1	.	TRBJ2-3	CASSGLVGEDTQYF
TRBV7-9	.	TRBJ2-5	CASSLDRNLRGGGETQYF
TRBV20-1	.	TRBJ1-1	CSARGPRVTEAFF
TRBV5-1	.	TRBJ2-1	CASTRGERTENEQFF
TRBV30	.	TRBJ1-2	CAWSPIMGEYTF
TRBV6-5	.	TRBJ2-6	CASSYRGTGANVLTF
TRBV5-6	TRBD1	TRBJ2-3	CASSLGQGGTDTQYF
TRBV29-1	.	TRBJ1-2	CSVGPADYGYTF
TRBV30	TRBD1	TRBJ2-7	CAWETGIVYEQYF
TRBV28	.	TRBJ2-5	CASRDPGQETQYF
TRBV14	TRBD2	TRBJ2-3	CASSLSSGSLDTQYF
TRBV29-1	.	TRBJ2-1	CSVGFRLARNEQFF
TRBV30	.	TRBJ1-2	CAWSGGPDGYTF
TRBV6-4	.	TRBJ1-5	CASSVQQGQPQHF
TRBV7-2	.	TRBJ2-7	CASSLAQGSRYEQYF
TRBV19	.	TRBJ2-3	CASSMQATDTQYF
TRBV28	TRBD1	TRBJ2-1	CASSPQPGQGGHEQFF
TRBV24-1	TRBD1	TRBJ2-5	CATGQGSRETQYF
TRBV29-1	.	TRBJ1-2	CSVGADYGYTF
TRBV29-1	.	TRBJ1-2	CSVSGINYGYTF
TRBV7-9	.	TRBJ1-5	CASSRTDQPQHF
TRBV9	.	TRBJ2-3	CASSVDGGADTQYF
TRBV28	TRBD1	TRBJ2-2	CASSWPQGLRSGELFF
TRBV2	TRBD1	TRBJ2-7	CASSPDRGIGEQYF
TRBV27	TRBD1	TRBJ2-1	CASSLSTTGRRGQFF
TRBV12-5	TRBD2	TRBJ2-5	CASGLAGGETQYF
TRBV19	TRBD2	TRBJ2-1	CASSRGLAVYNEQFF
TRBV20-1	TRBD2	TRBJ2-3	CSASGRTDTQYF